These 19 T cell receptor beta chains came from one sample sequenced in a study of regulatory T cells in long-lasting Graves disease. Arm-PCR of CDR3 regions with iRepertoire HTBI primers generated TCR beta libraries. MiXCR was run by TCRdb on the multiplex PCR reads, yielding one entry per CDR3 protein. The sample lists some 560,000 distinct CDR3 sequences; roughly 16% were seen once. Regarding time point: newly diagnosed GD, antithyroid drugs for less than 3 months. The TCR library was made from RNA that had been extracted from PBMCs in TRIzol. This sample also belongs to another study, concerning T cells in Graves' hyperthyroidism and ophthalmopathy.

Sequencing was performed on peripheral blood mononuclear cells (PBMCs), taken at new diagnosis, from a patient treated with antithyroid drugs. The receptor source for this set is a woman between 40 and 65 years old with Graves disease.

This clonotype was counted at least ten times. The chain is built from TRBV2 and TRBJ1-1; no clear D gene. V dropped 2 bases and J dropped 4 bases, with 8 bases sitting between them. Germline CDR1 is SNHLY and CDR2 is FYNNEI. This CDR3 spans 13 amino acids. The CDR3 sequence: CASSENSGTEAFF. CDR3 nucleotide sequence: TGTGCCAGCAGTGAAAACAGCGGCACTGAAGCTTTCTTT.

This clonotype was recorded at least ten times. The CDR3 DNA is TGTGCCAGCAGCGACGTGGTGGAGGTCCAAGAGACCCAGTACTTC. It yields the protein CASSDVVEVQETQYF. The chain uses TRBV7-9 and TRBJ2-5; maybe TRBD2 (5 bases). CDR3 size: 15 residues. From germline, CDR1 is SEHNR and CDR2 FQNEAQ (reference sequence). V was clipped by 5 bases and J by 1 base, with 14 bases between them.

This clonotype was detected many times. The chain carries TRBV20-1 and TRBJ1-4; no reliable D call. Germline V gene sequence: CDR1 DFQATT, CDR2 SNEGSKA (reference sequence). The CDR3 is 15 amino acids. The V end was cut by 3 bases, the J end by 5 bases, with 16 bases between. CDR3 loop: CSASRPAGGNEKLFF. Written as DNA, the CDR3 is TGCAGTGCTAGTCGCCCGGCTGGAGGCAATGAAAAACTGTTTTTT.

This clonotype has ten or more counts. The V gene is TRBV7-2, the J gene TRBJ2-7; 8 bases match TRBD2. The V segment lost 4 bases and the J segment 4 bases; nucleotides outside the gene matches: 6. Germline V gives CDR1 SGHTA, CDR2 FQGNSA. The CDR3 totals 14 residues. CDR3 region: CASSSSGGPYEQYF. The CDR3 nucleotides read TGTGCCAGCAGCTCCTCGGGGGGGCCTTACGAGCAGTACTTC.

This clonotype was recorded many times. CDR3 bases: TGTGCCAGCAGTTCGGGACAGGGAGGGGCAGATACGCAGTATTTT. Amino acids: CASSSGQGGADTQYF. This chain joins TRBV28 and TRBJ2-3; 9 bases map to TRBD1. There are 15 residues in the CDR3. The germline gives CDR1 MDHEN, CDR2 SYDVKM. Losses at the gene ends were 4 bases for V and 4 bases for J; bases not matched to a gene: 6.

The V call is TRBV6-9, the J call TRBJ2-2, with a tentative D call TRBD1 (6 bases). This CDR3 has 15 residues. V was cut by 3 bases and J by 9 bases, with 17 bases left in between. Germline assignment: CDR1 MNHGY and CDR2 SVAAGI. CDR3 sequence (DNA): TGTGCCAGCAGTTACCTGGGGGCTACACCGAGGGAGCTGTTTTTT. Translated: CASSYLGATPRELFF.

This clonotype was detected many times. The rearrangement links TRBV12-3 or TRBV12-4 to TRBJ2-1; D remains unclear. Trimming stripped 8 bases from V and 5 bases from J, with 10 bases between. The CDR3 consists of 12 residues. The chain's CDR3 is CASSLSHNEQFF. Here the CDR3 DNA reads TGTGCCAGCTCACTTAGCCACAATGAGCAGTTCTTC.

This clonotype was picked up many times. The V call is TRBV7-2, the J call TRBJ2-1; D is unclear. The CDR3 sequence is 13 residues long. Trimming removed 6 bases from V and 6 bases from J, with 12 bases in between. Germline CDR1 SGHTA, CDR2 FQGNSA. The CDR3 reads CASSPGSLNEQFF. As DNA, the CDR3 is TGTGCCAGCAGTCCCGGTTCCCTCAATGAGCAGTTCTTC. The variable domain in full, completed from reference TRBV7-2 and TRBJ2-1, reads GAGVSQSPSNKVTEKGKDVELRCDPISGHTALYWYRQSLGQGLEFLIYFQGNSAPDKSGLPSDRFSAERTGGSVSTLTIQRTQQEDSAVYLCASSPGSLNEQFFGPGTRLTVL.

This clonotype has just a few counts. Mismatch with germline at one junction end may stem from a read error. The V and J genes are TRBV2 and TRBJ1-2; weak D call: TRBD1 (6 bases). Germline CDR1 reads SNHLY; CDR2 reads FYNNEI. The CDR3 covers 11 residues. The CDR3 region is CASSEGLGQSF. In DNA form, the CDR3 reads TGTGCCAGCAGTGAGGGTCTGGGACAATCGTTC.

The chain employs TRBV4-1 and TRBJ2-2; D perhaps matches TRBD1 (6 bases). The V and J ends lost 2 bases and 7 bases respectively, with 8 bases between them. The CDR3 is made up of 13 amino acids. The germline gives CDR1 MGHRA, CDR2 YSYEKL. CDR3 in DNA: TGCGCCAGCAGCCAATGGGGGCTCGGGGAGCTGTTTTTT. Translation: CASSQWGLGELFF.

This clonotype was observed many times. An end of the junction does not agree with germline; a read error may underlie this. The V gene is TRBV6-1, the J gene TRBJ1-1; 7 bases fit TRBD1. There are 13 residues in the CDR3. Germline V lookup: CDR1 MNHNS, CDR2 SASEGT. CDR3 sequence reads: CATLIQGNTEAFF. CDR3 bases: TGTGCCACCTTAATACAGGGGAACACTGAAGCTTTCTTC.

Turning to this clonotype: A much larger clone differs from this one at a single base, so this may be a read error. J is TRBJ2-7 and V is TRBV6-1; the match to TRBD1 covers 8 bases. Germline V CDR1 and CDR2: MNHNS, SASEGT. CDR3 length equals 11 residues. V lost 5 bases and J lost 12; bases outside the gene matches: 6. The CDR3 reads CASSQQGGAYF. The CDR3 DNA reads as TGTGCCAGCAGTCAACAGGGGGGAGCGTACTTC.

CDR3 sequence (DNA): TGTGCCAGCAGCCAGGGACAGGGAGCATCACCCCTCCACTTT. It yields the protein CASSQGQGASPLHF. This chain joins TRBV11-2 and TRBJ1-6, with 9 bases identical to TRBD1. The J segment lost 10 bases and the V segment lost 5 bases, leaving 6 bases of the junction unmatched. The CDR3 is made up of 14 amino acids. The germline CDR1 and CDR2 sequences are SGHAT and FQNNGV. Full variable domain (missing parts from reference TRBV11-2 and TRBJ1-6): EAGVAQSPRYKIIEKRQSVAFWCNPISGHATLYWYQQILGQGPKLLIQFQNNGVVDDSQLPKDRFSAERLKGVDSTLKIQPAKLEDSAVYLCASSQGQGASPLHFGNGTRLTVT.

In its sample, this clonotype was seen a few times. The V call is TRBV20-1, the J call TRBJ1-5; no clear D. The germline V gene encodes CDR1 DFQATT and CDR2 SNEGSKA (reference sequence). The V end lost 3 bases, the J end lost 3 bases, and 15 bases lay between the germline ends. CDR3 length: 15 amino acids. The CDR3 DNA follows: TGCAGTGCTAGTAAAAAGTCGTGGTTCAATCAGCCCCAGCATTTT. This encodes CSASKKSWFNQPQHF.

This clonotype was detected a few times. CDR3 coding DNA: TGTGCCAGCAGTTTATGGGACAGAGATAACTATGGCTACACCTTC. Its translation is CASSLWDRDNYGYTF. The chain links TRBV12-3 or TRBV12-4 to TRBJ1-2, with TRBD1 matching over 7 bases. The CDR3 loop spans 15 amino acids. The V segment lost 2 bases and the J segment 1 base; nucleotides outside the gene matches: 4.

The chain couples TRBV10-3 to TRBJ2-5; TRBD2 might be the D (5 bases). CDR1 is ENHRY, CDR2 SYGVKD, per germline. This CDR3 region has 16 residues. Trimming removed 2 bases at V and 4 bases at J, with 17 bases between. CDR3 loop: CAISEPEAGRGETQYF. The CDR3 DNA reads as TGTGCCATCAGTGAGCCCGAGGCGGGCCGCGGAGAGACCCAGTACTTC.

The sample holds many counts of this clonotype. The chain links TRBV11-2 to TRBJ2-1; D gene uncertain. V was pared by 8 bases and J by 8 bases, with 10 bases between. The CDR3 length is 11 residues. Looked up from germline, CDR1 is SGHAT and CDR2 is FQNNGV. CDR3 region: CASSTVDEQFF. In DNA form, the CDR3 reads TGTGCCAGCTCCACGGTCGATGAGCAGTTCTTC.

Details on this clonotype: At one end the junction does not follow the germline gene, possibly because of a read error. The CDR3 loop is CASSITKGGYAF. The CDR3 DNA sequence: TGTGCCAGTAGTATTACGAAGGGAGGCTACGCCTTC. The rearrangement joins TRBV19 to TRBJ1-2; no firm D call. The CDR3 has 12 residues. The germline CDR1 and CDR2 sequences are LNHDA and SQIVND (reference sequence). The complete variable domain, with remaining parts taken from reference TRBV19 and TRBJ1-2, reads DGGITQSPKYLFRKEGQNVTLSCEQNLNHDAMYWYRQDPGQGLRLIYYSQIVNDFQKGDIAEGYSVSREKKESFPLTVTSAQKNPTAFYLCASSITKGGYAFGSGTRLTVV.

This chain connects TRBV19 to TRBJ1-2; TRBD1 matches at 10 bases. This CDR3 is built from 15 residues. CDR1 and CDR2 (germline): LNHDA, SQIVND (reference sequence). V gave up 5 bases and J gave up 8 bases; unmatched junction bases: 11. CDR3 loop: CASSETSGTGAGYTF. The CDR3 DNA sequence: TGTGCCAGTAGTGAAACGTCCGGGACAGGGGCAGGCTACACCTTC.